A selection of T cell receptor beta chains follows, all from one sample in a study of cytomegalovirus exposure and HLA in healthy donors. Sequencing was performed with immunoSEQ multiplex PCR; in TCRdb, only in-frame clones are kept and a portion is missing. Here the sample spans roughly 110,000 clones, 75% being singletons. The sequencing sample was made of PBMCs. The receptors stem from a male donor in good health and CMV-seropositive. The CDR3 runs from the conserved cysteine through the conserved F or W.

j_call,v_call,cdr3_aa
TRBJ2-2,TRBV5-4,CASSLAGGRWTGELFF
TRBJ2-1,TRBV11-3,CASSSYRGLGNEQFF
TRBJ1-2,TRBV6-6,CASRGGYYGYTF
TRBJ2-7,TRBV5-5,CASRKAGTPSEQYF
TRBJ2-7,TRBV6-5,CASSYRTGDEQYF
TRBJ1-1,TRBV5-1,CASSLRGETGTEAFF
TRBJ2-1,TRBV7-3,CASSQTSGGHVEQFF
TRBJ2-3,TRBV7-2,CASSSETGLAGARTDTQYF
TRBJ1-1,TRBV7-9,CASSQPWGQEAFF
TRBJ1-1,TRBV7-3,CASSLLGAPEAFF
TRBJ2-7,TRBV6-6,CASRLLRQGGTYEQYF
TRBJ1-1,TRBV6-1,CASRGDRLEGAFF
TRBJ2-1,TRBV9,CASSVRISGGAIFSYNEQFF
TRBJ2-6,TRBV7-9,CASSDLQGYSGANVLTF
TRBJ1-2,TRBV15,CATSSYDQDRRAGYTF
TRBJ2-5,TRBV5-1,CASSADRETQYF
TRBJ2-5,TRBV9,CASSPDGGGSETQYF
TRBJ1-1,TRBV5-8,CASSLGGENTEAFF
TRBJ2-7,TRBV6-5,CASKGANSYEQYF
TRBJ2-1,TRBV12-5,CASGLTGYEQFF
TRBJ1-3,TRBV25-1,CASSERGFGQFGNTIYF
TRBJ2-7,TRBV5-8,CASSPGTVSYEQYF
TRBJ2-7,TRBV9,CASSSGVGQGFYEQYF
TRBJ1-1,TRBV27,CASRDRVGGTEAFF
TRBJ2-1,TRBV6-4,CASSDQTGTVPFF